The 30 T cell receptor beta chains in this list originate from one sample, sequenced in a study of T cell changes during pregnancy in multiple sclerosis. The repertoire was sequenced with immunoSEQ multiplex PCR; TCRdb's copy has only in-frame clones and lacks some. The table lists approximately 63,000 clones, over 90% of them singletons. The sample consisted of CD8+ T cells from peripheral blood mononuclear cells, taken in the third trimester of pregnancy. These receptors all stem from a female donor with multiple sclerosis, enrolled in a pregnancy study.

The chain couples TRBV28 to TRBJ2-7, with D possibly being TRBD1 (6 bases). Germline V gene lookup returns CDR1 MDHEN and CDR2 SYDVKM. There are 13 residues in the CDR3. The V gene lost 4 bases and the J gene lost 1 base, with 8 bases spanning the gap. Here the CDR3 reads CASSYTGSYEQYF. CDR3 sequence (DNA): TGTGCCAGCAGTTACACAGGGTCCTACGAGCAGTACTTC.

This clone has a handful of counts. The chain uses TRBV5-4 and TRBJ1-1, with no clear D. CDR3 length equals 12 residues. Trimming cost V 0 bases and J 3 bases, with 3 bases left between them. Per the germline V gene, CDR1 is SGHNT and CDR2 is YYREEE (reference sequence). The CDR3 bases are TGTGCCAGCAGCTTGGCGTACACTGAAGCTTTCTTT. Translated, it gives CASSLAYTEAFF.

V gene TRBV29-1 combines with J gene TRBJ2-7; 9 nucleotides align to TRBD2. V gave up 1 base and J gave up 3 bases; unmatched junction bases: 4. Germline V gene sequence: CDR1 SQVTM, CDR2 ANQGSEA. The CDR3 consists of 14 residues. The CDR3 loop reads CSVEGLAANYEQYF. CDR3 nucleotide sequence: TGCAGCGTTGAAGGACTAGCGGCAAACTACGAGCAGTACTTC.

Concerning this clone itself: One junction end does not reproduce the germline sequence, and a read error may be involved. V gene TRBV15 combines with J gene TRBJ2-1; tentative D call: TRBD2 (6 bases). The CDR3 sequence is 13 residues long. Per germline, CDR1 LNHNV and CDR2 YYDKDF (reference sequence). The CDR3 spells CATSVGLLNELFF. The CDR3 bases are TGTGCCACCAGCGTGGGACTCCTTAATGAGCTGTTCTTC.

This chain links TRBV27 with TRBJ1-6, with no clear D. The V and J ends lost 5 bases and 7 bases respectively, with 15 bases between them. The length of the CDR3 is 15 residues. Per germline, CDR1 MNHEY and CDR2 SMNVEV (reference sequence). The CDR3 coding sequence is TGTGCCAGCAGTCCGAACGACATTCTGAATTCACCCCTCCACTTT. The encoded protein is CASSPNDILNSPLHF.

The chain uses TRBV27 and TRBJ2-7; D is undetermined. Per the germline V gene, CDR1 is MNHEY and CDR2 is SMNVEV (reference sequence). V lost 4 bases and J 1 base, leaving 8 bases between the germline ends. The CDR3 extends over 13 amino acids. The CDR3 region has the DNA TGTGCCAGCAGTTCCCGTGAGTCCTACGAGCAGTACTTC. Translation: CASSSRESYEQYF.

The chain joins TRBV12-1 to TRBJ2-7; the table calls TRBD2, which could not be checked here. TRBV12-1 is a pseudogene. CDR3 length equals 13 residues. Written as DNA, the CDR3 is TGTGCCAGCAAACGTAGGAGCTCCTACGAGCAGTACTTC. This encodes CASKRRSSYEQYF.

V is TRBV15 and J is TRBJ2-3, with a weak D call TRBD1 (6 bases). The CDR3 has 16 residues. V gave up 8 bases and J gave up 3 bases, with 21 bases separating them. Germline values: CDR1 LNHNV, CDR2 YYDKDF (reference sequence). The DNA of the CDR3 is TGTGCCACCTCTGGACAGTCGATGAGGCCAACAGATACGCAGTATTTT. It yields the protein CATSGQSMRPTDTQYF.

In DNA form, the CDR3 reads TGTGCCACCAGCGGCGACAGGGGATTCAATCAGCCCCAGCATTTT. This codes for CATSGDRGFNQPQHF. This sequence joins TRBV15 and TRBJ1-5, with TRBD1 matching over 8 bases. The CDR3 runs to 15 residues. In germline, CDR1 is LNHNV, CDR2 YYDKDF (reference sequence). After removal of 5 bases from V and 3 bases from J, the junction contained 6 bases not matched to a gene.

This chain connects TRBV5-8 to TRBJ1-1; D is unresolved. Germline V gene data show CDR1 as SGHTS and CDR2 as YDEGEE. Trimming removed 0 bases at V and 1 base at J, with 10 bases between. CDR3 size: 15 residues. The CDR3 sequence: CASSLGTFRNTEAFF. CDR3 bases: TGTGCCAGCAGCTTGGGGACTTTTAGGAACACTGAAGCTTTCTTT.

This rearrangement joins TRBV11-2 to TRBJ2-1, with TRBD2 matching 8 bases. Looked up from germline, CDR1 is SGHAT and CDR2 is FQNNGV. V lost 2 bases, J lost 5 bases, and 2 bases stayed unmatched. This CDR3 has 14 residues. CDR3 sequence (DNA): TGTGCCAGCAGCTTACCGGGAGGGCACAATGAGCAGTTCTTC. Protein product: CASSLPGGHNEQFF.

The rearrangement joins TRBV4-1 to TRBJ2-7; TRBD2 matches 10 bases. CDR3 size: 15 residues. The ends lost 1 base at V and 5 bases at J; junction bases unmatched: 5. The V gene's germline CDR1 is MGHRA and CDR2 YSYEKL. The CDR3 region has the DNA TGCGCCAGCAGCCAAGTTAGCGGGAGGTCCCACGAGCAGTACTTC. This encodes CASSQVSGRSHEQYF.

This CDR3 is CASSLLEETQYF. The CDR3 coding sequence is TGTGCCAGCAGCTTACTAGAAGAGACCCAGTACTTC. The V gene is TRBV7-8, the J gene TRBJ2-5; D remains unclear. The CDR3 runs to 12 residues. Looked up from germline, CDR1 is SGHVS and CDR2 is FQNEAQ. Trimming cost V 2 bases and J 3 bases, with 4 bases left between them.

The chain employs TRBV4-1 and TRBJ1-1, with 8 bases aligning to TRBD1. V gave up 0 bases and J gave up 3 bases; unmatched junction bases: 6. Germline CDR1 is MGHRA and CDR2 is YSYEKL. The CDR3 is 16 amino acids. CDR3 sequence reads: CASSQDDLTGDTEAFF. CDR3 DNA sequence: TGCGCCAGCAGCCAAGACGATTTGACAGGGGACACTGAAGCTTTCTTT.

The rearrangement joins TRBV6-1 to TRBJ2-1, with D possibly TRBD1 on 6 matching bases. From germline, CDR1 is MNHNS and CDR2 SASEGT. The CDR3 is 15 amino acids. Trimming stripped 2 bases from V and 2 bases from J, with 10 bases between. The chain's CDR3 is CASSEIGGPYNEQFF. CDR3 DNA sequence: TGTGCCAGCAGTGAAATAGGGGGTCCCTACAATGAGCAGTTCTTC.

The CDR3 region has the DNA TGTGCCTGGGGACACATAGAGACCCAGTACTTC. Translating it yields CAWGHIETQYF. The genes are TRBV30 and TRBJ2-5; weak D call: TRBD1 (5 bases). The germline V gene has CDR1 GTSNPN and CDR2 SVGIG (reference sequence). V was cut by 5 bases and J by 4 bases, with 8 bases left in between. The CDR3 extends over 11 amino acids.

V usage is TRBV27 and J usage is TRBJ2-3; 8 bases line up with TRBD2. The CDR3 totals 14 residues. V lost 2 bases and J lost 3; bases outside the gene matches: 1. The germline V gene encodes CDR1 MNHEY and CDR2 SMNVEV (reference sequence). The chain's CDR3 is CASSLSGRTDTQYF. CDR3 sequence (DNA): TGTGCCAGCAGTTTAAGCGGGAGAACAGATACGCAGTATTTT.

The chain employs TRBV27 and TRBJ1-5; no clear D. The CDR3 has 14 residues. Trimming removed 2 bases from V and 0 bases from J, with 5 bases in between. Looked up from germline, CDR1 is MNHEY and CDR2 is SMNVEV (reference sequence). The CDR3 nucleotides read TGTGCCAGCAGTTTACCGGGTAGCAATCAGCCCCAGCATTTT. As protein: CASSLPGSNQPQHF.

Here the CDR3 DNA reads TGTGCCAGTAAAGTGGAGTTGGGGGCCAACGTCCTGACTTTC. This encodes CASKVELGANVLTF. J is TRBJ2-6 and V is TRBV19; D is unclear. Germline lookup yields CDR1 LNHDA and CDR2 SQIVND (reference sequence). Trimming shortened V by 7 bases and J by 4 bases, and 11 bases separated the two germline ends. This CDR3 has 14 amino acids.

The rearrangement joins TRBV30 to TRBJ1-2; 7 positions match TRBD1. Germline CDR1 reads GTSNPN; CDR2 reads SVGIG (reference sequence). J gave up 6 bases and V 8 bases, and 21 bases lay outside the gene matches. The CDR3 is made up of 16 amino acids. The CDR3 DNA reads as TGTGCCCATTTGGAATATAAAACCGACAGGGAGCATGGCTACACCTTC. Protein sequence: CAHLEYKTDREHGYTF.

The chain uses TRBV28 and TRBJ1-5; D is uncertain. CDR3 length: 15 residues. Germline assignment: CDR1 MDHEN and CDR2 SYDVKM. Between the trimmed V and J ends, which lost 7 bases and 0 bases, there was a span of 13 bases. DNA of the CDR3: TGTGCCAGCACCTCGGGAGCATATAGCAATCAGCCCCAGCATTTT. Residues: CASTSGAYSNQPQHF. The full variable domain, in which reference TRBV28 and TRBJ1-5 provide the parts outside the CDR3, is DVKVTQSSRYLVKRTGEKVFLECVQDMDHENMFWYRQDPGLGLRLIYFSYDVKMKEKGDIPEGYSVSREKKERFSLILESASTNQTSMYLCASTSGAYSNQPQHFGDGTRLSIL.

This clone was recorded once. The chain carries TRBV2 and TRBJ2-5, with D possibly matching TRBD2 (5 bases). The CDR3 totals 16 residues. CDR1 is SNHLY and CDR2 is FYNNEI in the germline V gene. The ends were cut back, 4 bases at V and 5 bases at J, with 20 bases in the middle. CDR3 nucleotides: TGTGCCAGCAGTGGGGTCCTAGCTATCTACTCGGAGACCCAGTACTTC. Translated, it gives CASSGVLAIYSETQYF.

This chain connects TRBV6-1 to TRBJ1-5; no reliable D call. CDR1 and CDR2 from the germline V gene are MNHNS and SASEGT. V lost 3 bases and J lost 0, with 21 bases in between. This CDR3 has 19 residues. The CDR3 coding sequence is TGTGCCAGCAGTGATCAGCCGGGCCCCAAGCGGGATAGCAATCAGCCCCAGCATTTT. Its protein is CASSDQPGPKRDSNQPQHF.

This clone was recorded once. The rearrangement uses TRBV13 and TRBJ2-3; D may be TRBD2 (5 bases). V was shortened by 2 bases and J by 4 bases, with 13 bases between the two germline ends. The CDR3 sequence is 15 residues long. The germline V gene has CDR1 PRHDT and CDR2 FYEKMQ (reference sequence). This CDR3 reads CASSLFGVGADTQYF. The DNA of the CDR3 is TGTGCCAGCAGCTTATTTGGGGTCGGGGCAGATACGCAGTATTTT.

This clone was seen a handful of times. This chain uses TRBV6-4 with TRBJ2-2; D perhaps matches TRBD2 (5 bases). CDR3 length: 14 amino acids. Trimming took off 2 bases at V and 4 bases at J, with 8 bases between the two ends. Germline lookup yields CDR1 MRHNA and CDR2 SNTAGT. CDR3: CASSDGSGTGELFF. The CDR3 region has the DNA TGTGCCAGCAGTGACGGGAGCGGCACCGGGGAGCTGTTTTTT.

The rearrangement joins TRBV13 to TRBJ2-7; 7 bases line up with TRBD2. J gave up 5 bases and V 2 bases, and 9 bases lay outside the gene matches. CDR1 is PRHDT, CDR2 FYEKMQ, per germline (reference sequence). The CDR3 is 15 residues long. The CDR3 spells CASSLSLTGGHEQYF. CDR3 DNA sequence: TGTGCCAGCAGCTTAAGTTTAACGGGAGGCCACGAGCAGTACTTC.

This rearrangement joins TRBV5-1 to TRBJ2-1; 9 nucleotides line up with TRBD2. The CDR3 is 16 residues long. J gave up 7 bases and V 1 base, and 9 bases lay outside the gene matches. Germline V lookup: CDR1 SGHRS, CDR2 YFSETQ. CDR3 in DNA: TGCGCCAGCAGCTTGAACGGCGGGAGGGCCTCTAATGAGCAGTTCTTC. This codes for CASSLNGGRASNEQFF.

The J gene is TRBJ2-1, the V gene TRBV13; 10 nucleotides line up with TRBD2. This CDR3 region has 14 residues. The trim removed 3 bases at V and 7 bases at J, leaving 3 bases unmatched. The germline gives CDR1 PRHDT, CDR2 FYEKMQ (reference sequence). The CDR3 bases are TGTGCCAGCAGCTTCAGGACTAGCGGTAATGAGCAGTTCTTC. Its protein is CASSFRTSGNEQFF.

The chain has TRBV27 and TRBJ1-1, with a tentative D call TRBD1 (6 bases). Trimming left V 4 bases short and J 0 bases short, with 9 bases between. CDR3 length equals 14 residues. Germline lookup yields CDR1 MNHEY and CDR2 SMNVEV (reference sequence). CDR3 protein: CASSSRGLNTEAFF. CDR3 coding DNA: TGTGCCAGCAGTTCCAGGGGTCTGAACACTGAAGCTTTCTTT.

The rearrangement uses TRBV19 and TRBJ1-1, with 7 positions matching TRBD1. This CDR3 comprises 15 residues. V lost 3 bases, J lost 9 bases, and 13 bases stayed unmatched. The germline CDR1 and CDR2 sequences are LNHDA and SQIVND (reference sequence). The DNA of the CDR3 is TGTGCCAGTAGTATCCGTCCGGGAGGGGGCATTAAAGCTTTCTTT. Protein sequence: CASSIRPGGGIKAFF. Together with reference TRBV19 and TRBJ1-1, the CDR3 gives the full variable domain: DGGITQSPKYLFRKEGQNVTLSCEQNLNHDAMYWYRQDPGQGLRLIYYSQIVNDFQKGDIAEGYSVSREKKESFPLTVTSAQKNPTAFYLCASSIRPGGGIKAFFGQGTRLTVV.